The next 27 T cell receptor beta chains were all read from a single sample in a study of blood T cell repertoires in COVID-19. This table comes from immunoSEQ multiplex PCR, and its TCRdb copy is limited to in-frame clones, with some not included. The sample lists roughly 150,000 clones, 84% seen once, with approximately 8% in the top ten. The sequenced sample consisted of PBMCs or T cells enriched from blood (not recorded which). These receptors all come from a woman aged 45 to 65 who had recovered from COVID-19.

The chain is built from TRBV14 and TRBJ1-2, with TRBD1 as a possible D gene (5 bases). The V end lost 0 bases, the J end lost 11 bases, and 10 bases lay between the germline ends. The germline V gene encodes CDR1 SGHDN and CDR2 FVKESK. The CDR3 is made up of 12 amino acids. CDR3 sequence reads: CASSQEIGGYTF. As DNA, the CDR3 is TGTGCCAGCAGCCAAGAGATCGGGGGATACACCTTC.

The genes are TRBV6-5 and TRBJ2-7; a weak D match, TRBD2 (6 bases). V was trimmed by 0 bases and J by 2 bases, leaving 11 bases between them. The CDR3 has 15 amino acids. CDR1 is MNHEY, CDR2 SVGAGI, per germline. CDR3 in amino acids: CASSYSGGAAYEQYF. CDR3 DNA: TGTGCCAGCAGTTACTCAGGCGGGGCTGCCTACGAGCAGTACTTC.

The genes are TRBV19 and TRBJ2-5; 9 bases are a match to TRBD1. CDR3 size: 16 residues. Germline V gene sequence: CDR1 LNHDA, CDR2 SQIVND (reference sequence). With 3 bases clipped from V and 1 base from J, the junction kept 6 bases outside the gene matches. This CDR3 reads CASSIGGTGSQETQYF. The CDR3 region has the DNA TGTGCCAGTAGTATTGGTGGGACAGGGTCCCAAGAGACCCAGTACTTC.

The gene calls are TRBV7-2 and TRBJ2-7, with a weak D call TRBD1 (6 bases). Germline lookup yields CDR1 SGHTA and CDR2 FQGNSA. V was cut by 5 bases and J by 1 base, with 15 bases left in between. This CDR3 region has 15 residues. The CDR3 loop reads CASSKTGTDSYEQYF. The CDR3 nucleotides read TGTGCCAGCAGCAAAACAGGGACGGATTCCTACGAGCAGTACTTC.

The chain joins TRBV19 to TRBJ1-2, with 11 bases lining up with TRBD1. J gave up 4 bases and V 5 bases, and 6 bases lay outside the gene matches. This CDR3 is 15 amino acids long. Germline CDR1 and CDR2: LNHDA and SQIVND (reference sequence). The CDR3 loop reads CASSYGTGGFYGYTF. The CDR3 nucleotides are TGTGCCAGTAGTTACGGGACAGGGGGATTCTATGGCTACACCTTC.

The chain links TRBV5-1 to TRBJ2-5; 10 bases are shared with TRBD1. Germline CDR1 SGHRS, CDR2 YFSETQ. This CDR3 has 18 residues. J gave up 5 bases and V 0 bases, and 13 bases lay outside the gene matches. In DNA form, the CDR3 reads TGCGCCAGCAGCTTGGCACAACCCCCGGGACAGGGGAGGGAGACCCAGTACTTC. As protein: CASSLAQPPGQGRETQYF.

The CDR3 reads CASSVQGNGETQYF. The CDR3 DNA follows: TGTGCCAGCAGCGTACAGGGAAATGGAGAGACCCAGTACTTC. The rearrangement uses TRBV9 and TRBJ2-5; a possible D gene is TRBD1 (5 bases). Looked up from germline, CDR1 is SGDLS and CDR2 is YYNGEE. Trimming left V 1 base short and J 4 bases short, with 11 bases between. The length of the CDR3 is 14 residues. The variable domain in full, completed from reference TRBV9 and TRBJ2-5, reads DSGVTQTPKHLITATGQRVTLRCSPRSGDLSVYWYQQSLDQGLQFLIQYYNGEERAKGNILERFSAQQFPDLHSELNLSSLELGDSALYFCASSVQGNGETQYFGPGTRLLVL.

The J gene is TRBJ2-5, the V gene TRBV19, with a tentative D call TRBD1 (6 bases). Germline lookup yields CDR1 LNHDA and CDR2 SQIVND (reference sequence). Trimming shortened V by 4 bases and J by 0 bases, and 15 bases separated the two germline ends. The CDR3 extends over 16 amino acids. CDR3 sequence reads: CASSNPRGGYQETQYF. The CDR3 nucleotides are TGTGCCAGTAGTAATCCCAGGGGCGGGTACCAAGAGACCCAGTACTTC.

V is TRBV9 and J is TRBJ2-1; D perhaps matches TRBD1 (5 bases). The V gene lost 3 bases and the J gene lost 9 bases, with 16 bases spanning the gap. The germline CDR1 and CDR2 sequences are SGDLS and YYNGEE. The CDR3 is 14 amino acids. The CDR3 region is CASSAFLTDSEQFF. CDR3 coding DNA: TGTGCCAGCAGCGCATTCCTGACAGACAGTGAGCAGTTCTTC.

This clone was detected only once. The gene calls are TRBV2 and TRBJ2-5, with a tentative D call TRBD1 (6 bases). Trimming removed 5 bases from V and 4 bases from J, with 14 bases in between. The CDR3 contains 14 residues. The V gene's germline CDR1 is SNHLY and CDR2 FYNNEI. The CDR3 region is CASSSQGAGETQYF. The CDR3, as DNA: TGTGCCAGCAGTTCACAGGGCGCTGGAGAGACCCAGTACTTC.

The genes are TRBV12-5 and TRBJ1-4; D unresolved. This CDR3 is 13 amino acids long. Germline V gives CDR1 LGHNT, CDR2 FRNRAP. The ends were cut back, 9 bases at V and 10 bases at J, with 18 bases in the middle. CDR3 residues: CASIREGGGKLFF. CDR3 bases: TGTGCTAGCATACGGGAGGGTGGTGGAAAACTGTTTTTT.

The CDR3 DNA reads TGTGCCAGTTGGGGCGGGACTAGCGGGAGGGGGAATGAGCAGTTCTTC. Translating it yields CASWGGTSGRGNEQFF. The gene calls are TRBV19 and TRBJ2-1; 16 positions agree with TRBD2. The CDR3 contains 16 residues. J lost 7 bases, V lost 8 bases, and 8 bases had no gene match. Germline CDR1 LNHDA, CDR2 SQIVND (reference sequence). Supplemented by reference TRBV19 and TRBJ2-1, the full variable domain reads DGGITQSPKYLFRKEGQNVTLSCEQNLNHDAMYWYRQDPGQGLRLIYYSQIVNDFQKGDIAEGYSVSREKKESFPLTVTSAQKNPTAFYLCASWGGTSGRGNEQFFGPGTRLTVL.

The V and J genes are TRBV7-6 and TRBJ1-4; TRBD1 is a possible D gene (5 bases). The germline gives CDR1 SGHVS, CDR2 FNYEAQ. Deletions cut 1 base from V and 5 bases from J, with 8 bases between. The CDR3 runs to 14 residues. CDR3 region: CASSLGQRNEKLFF. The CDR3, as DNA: TGTGCCAGCAGCTTAGGACAGAGGAATGAAAAACTGTTTTTT.

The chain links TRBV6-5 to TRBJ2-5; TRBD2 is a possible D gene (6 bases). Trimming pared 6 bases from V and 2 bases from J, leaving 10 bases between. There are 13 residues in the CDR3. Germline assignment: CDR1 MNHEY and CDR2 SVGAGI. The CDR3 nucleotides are TGTGCCAGCAGGCGGACTATTCAAGAGACCCAGTACTTC. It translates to CASRRTIQETQYF.

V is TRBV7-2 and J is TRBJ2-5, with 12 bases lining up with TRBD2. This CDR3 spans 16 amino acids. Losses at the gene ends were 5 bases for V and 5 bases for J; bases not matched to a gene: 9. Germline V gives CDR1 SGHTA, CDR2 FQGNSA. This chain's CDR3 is CASSGLAGSGGETQYF. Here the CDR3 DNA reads TGTGCCAGCAGCGGACTAGCGGGGAGCGGTGGTGAGACCCAGTACTTC.

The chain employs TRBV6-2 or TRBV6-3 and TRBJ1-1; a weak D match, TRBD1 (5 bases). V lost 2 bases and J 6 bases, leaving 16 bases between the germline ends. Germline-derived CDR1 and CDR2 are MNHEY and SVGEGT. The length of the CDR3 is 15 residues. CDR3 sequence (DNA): TGTGCCAGCAGTTACCCCCAGCTGGGGGAGGCTGAAGCTTTCTTT. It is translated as CASSYPQLGEAEAFF.

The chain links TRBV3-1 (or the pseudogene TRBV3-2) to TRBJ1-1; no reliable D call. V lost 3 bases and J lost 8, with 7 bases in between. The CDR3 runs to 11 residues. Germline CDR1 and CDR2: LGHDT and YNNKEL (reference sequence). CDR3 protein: CASSQAGEAFF. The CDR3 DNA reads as TGTGCCAGCAGCCAGGCCGGGGAAGCTTTCTTT.

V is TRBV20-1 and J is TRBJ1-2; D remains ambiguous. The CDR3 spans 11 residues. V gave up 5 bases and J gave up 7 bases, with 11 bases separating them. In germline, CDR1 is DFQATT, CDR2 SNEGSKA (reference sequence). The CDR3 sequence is CSAVYIGGYTF. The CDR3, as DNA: TGCAGTGCTGTCTATATTGGTGGCTACACCTTC.

The CDR3: CASSLAAPGTSGRNEQFF. In DNA, the CDR3 is TGTGCCAGCAGCTTAGCGGCTCCCGGGACTAGCGGGAGAAATGAGCAGTTCTTC. This rearrangement joins TRBV7-2 to TRBJ2-1, with TRBD2 matching over 14 bases. The CDR3 is 18 residues long. Germline V gives CDR1 SGHTA, CDR2 FQGNSA. The V and J ends lost 0 bases and 7 bases, in that order; junction bases with no gene match: 8.

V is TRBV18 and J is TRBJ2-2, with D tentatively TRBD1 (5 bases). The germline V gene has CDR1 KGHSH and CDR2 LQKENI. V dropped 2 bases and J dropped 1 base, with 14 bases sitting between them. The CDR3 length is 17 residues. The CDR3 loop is CASSPGRPGLNTGELFF. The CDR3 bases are TGTGCCAGCTCACCAGGAAGGCCAGGGTTGAACACCGGGGAGCTGTTTTTT.

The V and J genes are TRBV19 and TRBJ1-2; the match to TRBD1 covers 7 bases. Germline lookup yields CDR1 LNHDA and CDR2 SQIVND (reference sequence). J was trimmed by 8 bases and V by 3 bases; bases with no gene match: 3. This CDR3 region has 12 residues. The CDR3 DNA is TGTGCCAGTAGTATGACAGGGCACGGCTACACCTTC. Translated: CASSMTGHGYTF.

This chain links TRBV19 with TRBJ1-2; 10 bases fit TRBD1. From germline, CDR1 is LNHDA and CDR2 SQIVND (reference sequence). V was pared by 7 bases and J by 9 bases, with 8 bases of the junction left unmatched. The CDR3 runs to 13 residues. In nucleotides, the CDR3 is TGTGCCAGTACGTCCGGGACAGGGGCCAGCTACACCTTC. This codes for CASTSGTGASYTF.

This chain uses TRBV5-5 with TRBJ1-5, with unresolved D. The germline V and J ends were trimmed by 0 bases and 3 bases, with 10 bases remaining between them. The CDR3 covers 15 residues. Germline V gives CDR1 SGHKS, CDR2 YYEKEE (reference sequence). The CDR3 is CASSLGGLDNQPQHF. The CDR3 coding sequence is TGTGCCAGCAGCTTGGGAGGGTTGGACAATCAGCCCCAGCATTTT. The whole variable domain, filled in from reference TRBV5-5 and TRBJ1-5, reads DAGVTQSPTHLIKTRGQQVTLRCSPISGHKSVSWYQQVLGQGPQFIFQYYEKEERGRGNFPDRFSARQFPNYSSELNVNALLLGDSALYLCASSLGGLDNQPQHFGDGTRLSIL.

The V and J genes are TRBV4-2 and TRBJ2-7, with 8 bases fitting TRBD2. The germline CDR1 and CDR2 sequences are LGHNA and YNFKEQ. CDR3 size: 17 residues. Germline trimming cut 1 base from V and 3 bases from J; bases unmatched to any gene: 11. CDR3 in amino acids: CASSQAGLTSGNYEQYF. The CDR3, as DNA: TGTGCCAGCAGCCAAGCGGGCCTAACTAGCGGAAACTACGAGCAGTACTTC.

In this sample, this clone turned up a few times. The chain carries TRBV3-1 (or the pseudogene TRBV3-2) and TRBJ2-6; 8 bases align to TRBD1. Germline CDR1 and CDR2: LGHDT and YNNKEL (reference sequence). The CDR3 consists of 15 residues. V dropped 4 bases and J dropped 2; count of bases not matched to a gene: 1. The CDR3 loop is CASSLQGAGANVLTF. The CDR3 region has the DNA TGTGCCAGCAGCCTACAGGGGGCTGGGGCCAACGTCCTGACTTTC.

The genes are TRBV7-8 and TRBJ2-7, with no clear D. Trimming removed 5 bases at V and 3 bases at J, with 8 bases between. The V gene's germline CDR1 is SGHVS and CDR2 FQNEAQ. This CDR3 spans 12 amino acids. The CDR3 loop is CASSLIYYEQYF. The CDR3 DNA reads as TGTGCCAGCAGCCTAATATACTACGAGCAGTACTTC.

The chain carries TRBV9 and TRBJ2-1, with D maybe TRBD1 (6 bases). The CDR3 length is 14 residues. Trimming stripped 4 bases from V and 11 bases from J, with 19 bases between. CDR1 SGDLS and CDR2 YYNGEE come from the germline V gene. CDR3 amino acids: CASSPLTGNSKQFF. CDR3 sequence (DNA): TGTGCCAGCAGCCCACTGACAGGCAACTCTAAGCAGTTCTTC.